This T cell receptor beta chain was obtained from a study of cytomegalovirus exposure and HLA in healthy donors. Generated by immunoSEQ multiplex PCR, the TCRdb table keeps only in-frame clones and is missing some. This sample has roughly 300,000 clones, with 88% found just once. This clone was observed a single time. The sample consisted of PBMCs. The TCR comes from a woman between 18 and 30 years old in good health and CMV-seronegative.

DNA of the CDR3: TGTGCCAGCAGCTTACTACAGGGGTCGCCGAACACTGAAGCTTTCTTT. It codes for CASSLLQGSPNTEAFF. The chain carries TRBV11-2 and TRBJ1-1, with TRBD1 matching 7 bases. V was clipped by 2 bases and J by 1 base; unmatched bases: 7. Germline values: CDR1 SGHAT, CDR2 FQNNGV. There are 16 residues in the CDR3.